A single sample is the source of the 30 T cell receptor beta chains below, sequenced in a study of cytomegalovirus exposure and HLA in healthy donors. Primers: 60 Vbeta forward and 13 Jbeta reverse. The assay was immunoSEQ multiplex PCR, and TCRdb's table has in-frame clones only and misses some. The data show approximately 50,000 clones, and the top ten clones hold around 2%. Sequencing was carried out using PBMCs. These TCRs come from a woman in her thirties or forties in good health and CMV-seronegative.

The genes are TRBV19 and TRBJ2-7; the match to TRBD2 covers 13 bases. Germline V CDR1 and CDR2: LNHDA, SQIVND (reference sequence). CDR3 length equals 20 residues. With 5 bases clipped from V and 2 bases from J, the junction kept 18 bases outside the gene matches. As DNA, the CDR3 is TGTGCCAGTAGTCCCTTCGAGGGACAGACCGGGACTAGCGGGACCTACGAGCAGTACTTC. Translation: CASSPFEGQTGTSGTYEQYF.

V gene TRBV6-6 combines with J gene TRBJ1-2; TRBD1 is a possible D gene (5 bases). Trimming removed 2 bases from V and 10 bases from J, with 11 bases in between. The CDR3 is 12 residues long. The germline V gene encodes CDR1 MNHNY and CDR2 SVGAGI (reference sequence). CDR3 sequence: CASSYLDSSYTF. In DNA form, the CDR3 reads TGTGCCAGCAGTTACCTCGACAGTTCCTACACCTTC.

V gene TRBV11-3 combines with J gene TRBJ2-2; 12 positions agree with TRBD1. This CDR3 has 15 amino acids. Germline V gene data show CDR1 as SGHNT and CDR2 as YENEEA. Losses at the gene ends were 5 bases for V and 6 bases for J; bases not matched to a gene: 4. The CDR3 spells CASSRGQGAAGELFF. CDR3 DNA sequence: TGTGCCAGCAGCCGGGGACAGGGGGCGGCCGGGGAGCTGTTTTTT.

The rearrangement uses TRBV6-1 and TRBJ1-5; no clear D. The CDR3 spans 15 residues. Trimming shortened V by 2 bases and J by 3 bases, and 11 bases separated the two germline ends. Germline V gene lookup returns CDR1 MNHNS and CDR2 SASEGT. CDR3 sequence: CASSEFGGTNQPQHF. In nucleotides, the CDR3 is TGTGCCAGCAGTGAATTCGGCGGAACCAATCAGCCCCAGCATTTT.

The CDR3 nucleotides read TGTGCCATCAGCCCCGGACAGGGCGACGGGGGCACGCAGTATTTT. Translating gives CAISPGQGDGGTQYF. The chain links TRBV10-3 to TRBJ2-3; 8 bases are shared with TRBD1. Germline trimming cut 6 bases from V and 9 bases from J; bases unmatched to any gene: 14. This CDR3 region has 15 residues. CDR1 is ENHRY and CDR2 is SYGVKD in the germline V gene.

The genes are TRBV5-1 and TRBJ2-3; D is unresolved. The germline CDR1 and CDR2 sequences are SGHRS and YFSETQ. The V and J ends lost 0 bases and 0 bases respectively, with 5 bases between them. The CDR3 is 14 residues long. The CDR3 here is CASSLGHSTDTQYF. The CDR3 nucleotides read TGCGCCAGCAGCTTGGGACATAGCACAGATACGCAGTATTTT.

CDR3 bases: TGTGCCAGCAGCTTGGCGGTCGGGACTAGCGGGGAACAAGAGACCCAGTACTTC. Translating it yields CASSLAVGTSGEQETQYF. The chain links TRBV5-4 to TRBJ2-5; 13 nucleotides match TRBD2. The CDR3 has 18 residues. Germline V gene lookup returns CDR1 SGHNT and CDR2 YYREEE (reference sequence). The junction had 7 bases not matched to a gene; V was cut back by 0 bases and J by 2 bases.

The chain employs TRBV9 and TRBJ2-7, with 9 bases lining up with TRBD1. Germline loops: CDR1 SGDLS, CDR2 YYNGEE. Germline trimming cut 4 bases from V and 5 bases from J; bases unmatched to any gene: 10. The CDR3 consists of 15 residues. The CDR3 sequence: CASSPRQGGDDEQYF. Written as DNA, the CDR3 is TGTGCCAGCAGCCCACGACAGGGGGGCGATGACGAGCAGTACTTC.

This chain connects TRBV18 to TRBJ1-5, with a possible D match to TRBD1 (6 bases). There are 14 residues in the CDR3. Per the germline V gene, CDR1 is KGHSH and CDR2 is LQKENI. The ends were cut back, 6 bases at V and 11 bases at J, with 20 bases in the middle. The CDR3 is CASSLGGHDSTQHF. The CDR3 nucleotides read TGTGCCAGCTCTCTGGGGGGGCATGACTCGACCCAGCATTTT.

The V call is TRBV20-1, the J call TRBJ1-2; D gene uncertain. V lost 7 bases to trimming and J lost 3 bases, with 9 bases between them. CDR1 and CDR2 from the germline V gene are DFQATT and SNEGSKA (reference sequence). This CDR3 is 11 amino acids long. The CDR3: CSVELDYGYTF. The CDR3 DNA is TGCAGTGTTGAGCTGGACTATGGCTACACCTTC.

The chain couples TRBV4-2 to TRBJ2-7, with 9 bases aligning to TRBD2. Losses at the gene ends were 4 bases for V and 6 bases for J; bases not matched to a gene: 16. The germline V gene encodes CDR1 LGHNA and CDR2 YNFKEQ. The CDR3 length is 17 residues. CDR3 region: CASSPSKGGGGDGEQYF. In DNA, the CDR3 is TGTGCCAGCAGCCCCTCCAAAGGCGGGGGGGGAGACGGCGAGCAGTACTTC.

The chain has TRBV27 and TRBJ1-4; 8 nucleotides line up with TRBD1. From germline, CDR1 is MNHEY and CDR2 SMNVEV (reference sequence). The CDR3 sequence is 15 residues long. V lost 5 bases and J lost 5; bases outside the gene matches: 7. CDR3 sequence (DNA): TGTGCCAGCAGTCCAACAGGGGGTCGGAATGAAAAACTGTTTTTT. Translating gives CASSPTGGRNEKLFF.

The V call is TRBV10-1, the J call TRBJ1-4, with a possible D match to TRBD1 (6 bases). CDR1 is WNHNN, CDR2 SYGVQD, per germline (reference sequence). V lost 5 bases, J lost 4 bases, and 17 bases lay in between. This CDR3 comprises 16 residues. As DNA, the CDR3 is TGCGCCAGCAGTTATGCCTGGGGGCCCAATAATGAAAAACTGTTTTTT. Translation gives CASSYAWGPNNEKLFF.

This chain uses TRBV6-4 with TRBJ2-1; 9 positions match TRBD2. The CDR3 runs to 14 residues. Looked up from germline, CDR1 is MRHNA and CDR2 is SNTAGT. The J segment lost 6 bases and the V segment lost 2 bases, leaving 2 bases of the junction unmatched. Here the CDR3 DNA reads TGTGCCAGCAGTGACCGCGGGGGGGCCAATGAGCAGTTCTTC. It is translated as CASSDRGGANEQFF.

Points on this clone: An end of the junction differs from the germline gene, which may be a read error. J is TRBJ1-1 and V is TRBV27; a possible D gene is TRBD1 (5 bases). The CDR3 length is 13 residues. The germline CDR1 and CDR2 sequences are MNHEY and SMNVEV (reference sequence). The CDR3 is CASSPNRRSEDFF. DNA of the CDR3: TGTGCCAGCAGTCCCAACAGGAGAAGTGAAGATTTCTTT.

Note on this clone: Germline is not matched at one junction end, which may reflect a read error. The chain couples TRBV7-7 to TRBJ2-7, with 8 bases fitting TRBD2. CDR1 and CDR2 (germline): SSHAT, FNYEAQ (reference sequence). CDR3 size: 16 residues. The CDR3 region has the DNA TGTGCTAGCAGCGTCGCAGCGGGAGTAGGGGTATACGAGCAGTACTTC. Its translation: CASSVAAGVGVYEQYF. Based on the CDR3 plus reference TRBV7-7 and TRBJ2-7, the full variable domain is GAGVSQSPRYKVTKRGQDVTLRCDPISSHATLYWYQQALGQGPEFLTYFNYEAQPDKSGLPSDRFSAERPEGSISTLTIQRTEQRDSAMYRCASSVAAGVGVYEQYFGPGTRLTVT.

The chain carries TRBV30 and TRBJ1-2; D not certain. In germline, CDR1 is GTSNPN, CDR2 SVGIG (reference sequence). CDR3 length: 13 residues. V was pared by 3 bases and J by 5 bases, with 13 bases between. Here the CDR3 reads CAWSDKLEYGYTF. The CDR3 nucleotides are TGTGCCTGGAGCGACAAGTTGGAATATGGCTACACCTTC.

The chain carries TRBV4-2 and TRBJ2-7; no clear D gene. CDR3 length: 14 residues. V was pared by 4 bases and J by 2 bases, with 12 bases between. Germline V gene sequence: CDR1 LGHNA, CDR2 YNFKEQ. The CDR3 protein is CASSLNEQAYEQYF. The CDR3 DNA reads as TGTGCCAGCAGCCTGAATGAGCAGGCCTACGAGCAGTACTTC.

V gene TRBV7-3 combines with J gene TRBJ1-6; a possible D gene is TRBD1 (5 bases). Between the trimmed V and J ends, which lost 4 bases and 7 bases, there was a span of 8 bases. From germline, CDR1 is SGHTA and CDR2 FQGTGA. This CDR3 is 13 amino acids long. The CDR3 region is CASSSGPNSPLHF. DNA for the CDR3: TGTGCCAGCAGCTCAGGGCCCAATTCACCCCTCCACTTT.

The rearrangement uses TRBV4-2 and TRBJ2-5, with unresolved D. V was cut by 5 bases and J by 0 bases, with 7 bases left in between. This CDR3 region has 13 residues. From germline, CDR1 is LGHNA and CDR2 YNFKEQ. The CDR3: CASSEAYQETQYF. Here the CDR3 DNA reads TGTGCCAGCAGCGAGGCCTACCAAGAGACCCAGTACTTC.

The J gene is TRBJ1-1, the V gene TRBV5-1; TRBD1 agrees at 9 bases. The junction had 7 bases not matched to a gene; V was cut back by 3 bases and J by 4 bases. The CDR3 has 15 residues. CDR1 and CDR2 from the germline V gene are SGHRS and YFSETQ. CDR3 bases: TGCGCCAGCAGCTCTTGGGGGACAGGGACCACTGAAGCTTTCTTT. Translation gives CASSSWGTGTTEAFF.

J is TRBJ2-1 and V is TRBV5-1; 10 bases match TRBD1. Germline V CDR1 and CDR2: SGHRS, YFSETQ. The CDR3 contains 15 residues. V lost 4 bases and J lost 3; bases outside the gene matches: 4. DNA of the CDR3: TGCGCCAGCAGCCACGGACAGGGGGGCTACAATGAGCAGTTCTTC. It translates to CASSHGQGGYNEQFF.

The rearrangement links TRBV5-1 to TRBJ2-2; perhaps TRBD1 as D (6 bases). V was trimmed by 3 bases and J by 0 bases, leaving 15 bases between them. The germline V gene encodes CDR1 SGHRS and CDR2 YFSETQ. The length of the CDR3 is 17 residues. The CDR3 protein is CASSSAGTRPNTGELFF. Here the CDR3 DNA reads TGCGCCAGCAGCTCCGCCGGGACACGACCGAACACCGGGGAGCTGTTTTTT.

The gene calls are TRBV20-1 and TRBJ2-7, with D unclear. Trimming took 5 bases from V and 5 from J, leaving 10 bases between them. CDR1 DFQATT and CDR2 SNEGSKA come from the germline V gene (reference sequence). The CDR3 runs 11 residues. The CDR3 loop is CSASSVDEQYF. The CDR3 DNA is TGCAGTGCTTCCTCGGTAGACGAGCAGTACTTC.

V gene TRBV6-5 combines with J gene TRBJ1-1; D may be TRBD1 (6 bases). Per germline, CDR1 MNHEY and CDR2 SVGAGI. The CDR3 spans 14 residues. V lost 4 bases and J 4 bases, leaving 13 bases between the germline ends. DNA for the CDR3: TGTGCCAGCAGTTTGGACAGTTCTGGCACTGAAGCTTTCTTT. This sequence encodes CASSLDSSGTEAFF.

The rearrangement joins TRBV2 to TRBJ2-7; possibly TRBD1 for D (5 bases). Germline V lookup: CDR1 SNHLY, CDR2 FYNNEI. CDR3 size: 14 residues. V was clipped by 6 bases and J by 5 bases, with 17 bases between them. The CDR3 protein is CASRPLRQGDEQYF. The CDR3 nucleotides are TGTGCCAGCAGGCCCCTAAGGCAAGGGGACGAGCAGTACTTC.

The V and J genes are TRBV19 and TRBJ1-5; TRBD1 matches at 9 bases. Germline CDR1 and CDR2: LNHDA and SQIVND (reference sequence). The CDR3 is made up of 17 amino acids. The junction had 10 bases not matched to a gene; V was cut back by 4 bases and J by 3 bases. CDR3 loop: CASSKRTGDDTNQPQHF. CDR3 sequence (DNA): TGTGCCAGTAGTAAACGGACAGGGGACGATACCAATCAGCCCCAGCATTTT.

The chain has TRBV7-9 and TRBJ2-1, with 11 bases fitting TRBD2. Germline assignment: CDR1 SEHNR and CDR2 FQNEAQ (reference sequence). The CDR3 is made up of 15 amino acids. With V trimmed by 2 bases and J by 6 bases, 3 bases remained unmatched. CDR3 coding DNA: TGTGCCAGCAGCTTAACGGGGACTAGCGGCAATGAGCAGTTCTTC. As protein: CASSLTGTSGNEQFF.

The V and J genes are TRBV30 and TRBJ1-5; possibly TRBD1 for D (5 bases). V was clipped by 2 bases and J by 7 bases, with 15 bases between them. CDR1 is GTSNPN and CDR2 is SVGIG in the germline V gene (reference sequence). The CDR3 sequence is 14 residues long. The CDR3 spells CAWSLGGEGQPQHF. CDR3 nucleotide sequence: TGTGCCTGGAGTCTCGGGGGGGAGGGCCAGCCCCAGCATTTT.

CDR3 bases: TGTGCCAGCAGCTTAGCGCAGAGACTAGTCACAGATACGCAGTATTTT. Translating gives CASSLAQRLVTDTQYF. This chain uses TRBV7-2 with TRBJ2-3; maybe TRBD2 (6 bases). From germline, CDR1 is SGHTA and CDR2 FQGNSA. V was cut by 0 bases and J by 2 bases, with 12 bases left in between. The CDR3 spans 16 residues.